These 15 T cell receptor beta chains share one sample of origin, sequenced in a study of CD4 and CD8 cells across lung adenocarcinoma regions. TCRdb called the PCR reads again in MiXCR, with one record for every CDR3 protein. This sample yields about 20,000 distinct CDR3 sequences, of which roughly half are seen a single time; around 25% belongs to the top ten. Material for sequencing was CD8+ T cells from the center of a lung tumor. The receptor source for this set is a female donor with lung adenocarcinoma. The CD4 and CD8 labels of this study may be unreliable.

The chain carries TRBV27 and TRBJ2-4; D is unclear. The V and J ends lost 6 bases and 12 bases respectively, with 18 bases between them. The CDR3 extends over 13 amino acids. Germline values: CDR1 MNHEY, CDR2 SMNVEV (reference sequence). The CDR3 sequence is CASRGCDQETQYF. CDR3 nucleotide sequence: TGTGCCAGCAGGGGGTGTGACCAAGAGACTCAGTACTTC.

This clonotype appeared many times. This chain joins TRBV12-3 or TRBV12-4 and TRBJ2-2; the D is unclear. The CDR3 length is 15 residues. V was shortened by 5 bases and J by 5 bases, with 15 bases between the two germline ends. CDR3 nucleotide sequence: TGTGCCAGCAGTCTCTATGGTAGAGGAACCGGGGAGCTGTTTTTT. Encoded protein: CASSLYGRGTGELFF.

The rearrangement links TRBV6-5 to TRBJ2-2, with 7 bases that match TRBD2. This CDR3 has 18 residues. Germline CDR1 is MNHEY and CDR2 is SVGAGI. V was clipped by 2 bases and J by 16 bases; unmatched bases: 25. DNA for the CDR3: TGTGCCAGCAGTTACCTAAAACGGGGGAGGGTGAGTACAGAGACGCAGTTTTTT. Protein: CASSYLKRGRVSTETQFF.

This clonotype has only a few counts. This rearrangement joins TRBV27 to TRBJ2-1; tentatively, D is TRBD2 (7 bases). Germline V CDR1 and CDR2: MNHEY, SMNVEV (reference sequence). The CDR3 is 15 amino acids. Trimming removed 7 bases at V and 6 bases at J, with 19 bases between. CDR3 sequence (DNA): TGTGCCAGCACTCACTCTCGGGGGGCCGTCAATGAGCAGTTCTTC. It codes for CASTHSRGAVNEQFF.

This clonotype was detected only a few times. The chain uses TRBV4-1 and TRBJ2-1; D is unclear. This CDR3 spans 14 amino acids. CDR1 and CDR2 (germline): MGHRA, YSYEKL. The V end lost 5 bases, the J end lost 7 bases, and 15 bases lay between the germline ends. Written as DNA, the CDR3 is TGCGCCAGCAGCTTTGGCAGTCGGGCTAATGAGCAGTTCTTC. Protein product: CASSFGSRANEQFF.

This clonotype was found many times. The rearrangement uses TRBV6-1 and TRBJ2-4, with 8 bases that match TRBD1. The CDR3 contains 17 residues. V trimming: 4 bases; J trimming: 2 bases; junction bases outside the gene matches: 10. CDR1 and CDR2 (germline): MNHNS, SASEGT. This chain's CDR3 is CASSGFQGARTKNIQYF. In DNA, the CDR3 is TGTGCCAGCAGTGGATTTCAGGGGGCGCGAACCAAAAACATTCAGTACTTC.

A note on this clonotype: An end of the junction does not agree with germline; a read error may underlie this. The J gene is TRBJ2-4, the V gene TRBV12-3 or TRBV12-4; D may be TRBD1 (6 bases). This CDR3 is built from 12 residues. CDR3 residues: CAGSRDKDTQYF. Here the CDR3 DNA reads TGTGCCGGCAGCAGGGACAAAGATACGCAGTACTTC.

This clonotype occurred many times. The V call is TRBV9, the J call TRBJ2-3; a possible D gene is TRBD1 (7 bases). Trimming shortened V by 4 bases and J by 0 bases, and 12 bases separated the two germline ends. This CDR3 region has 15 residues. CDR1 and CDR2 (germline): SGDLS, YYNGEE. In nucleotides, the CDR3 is TGTGCCAGCAGCTCGCGGGACAGAAGCACAGATACGCAGTATTTT. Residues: CASSSRDRSTDTQYF. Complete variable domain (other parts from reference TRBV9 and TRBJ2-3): DSGVTQTPKHLITATGQRVTLRCSPRSGDLSVYWYQQSLDQGLQFLIQYYNGEERAKGNILERFSAQQFPDLHSELNLSSLELGDSALYFCASSSRDRSTDTQYFGPGTRLTVL.

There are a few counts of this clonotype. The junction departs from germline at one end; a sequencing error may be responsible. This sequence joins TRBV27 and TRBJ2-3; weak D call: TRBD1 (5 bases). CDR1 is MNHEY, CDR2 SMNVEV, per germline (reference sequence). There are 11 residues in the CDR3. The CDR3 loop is CGGGPQETQYF. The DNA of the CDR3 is TGTGGGGGCGGTCCTCAAGAGACGCAGTATTTC.

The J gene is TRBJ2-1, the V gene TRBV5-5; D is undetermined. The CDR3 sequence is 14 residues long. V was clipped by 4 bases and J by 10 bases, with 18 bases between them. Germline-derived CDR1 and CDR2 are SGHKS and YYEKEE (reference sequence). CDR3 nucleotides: TGTGCCAGCAGCCCCGGGTTCTCGGCGAGGGAGCAGTTCTTC. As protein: CASSPGFSAREQFF. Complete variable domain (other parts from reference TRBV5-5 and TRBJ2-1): DAGVTQSPTHLIKTRGQQVTLRCSPISGHKSVSWYQQVLGQGPQFIFQYYEKEERGRGNFPDRFSARQFPNYSSELNVNALLLGDSALYLCASSPGFSAREQFFGPGTRLTVL.

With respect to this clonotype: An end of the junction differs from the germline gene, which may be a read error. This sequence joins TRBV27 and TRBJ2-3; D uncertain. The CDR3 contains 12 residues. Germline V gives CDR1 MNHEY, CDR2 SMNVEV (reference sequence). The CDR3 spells CASSSLNDTQYF. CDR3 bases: TGTGCCAGCAGTTCATTGAACGACACGCAGTACTTT.

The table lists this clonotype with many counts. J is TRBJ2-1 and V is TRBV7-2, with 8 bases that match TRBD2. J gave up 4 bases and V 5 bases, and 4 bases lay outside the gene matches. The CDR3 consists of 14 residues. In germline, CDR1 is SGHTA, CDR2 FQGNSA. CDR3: CASSLLAVYNEQFF. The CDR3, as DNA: TGTGCCAGCAGCCTACTAGCGGTATACAATGAGCAGTTCTTC.

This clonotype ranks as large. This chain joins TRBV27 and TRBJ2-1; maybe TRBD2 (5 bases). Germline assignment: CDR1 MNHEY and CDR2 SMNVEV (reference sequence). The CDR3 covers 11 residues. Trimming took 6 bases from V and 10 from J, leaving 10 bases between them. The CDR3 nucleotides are TGTGCCAGCAGACTAGTGAACGAGCAGTTCTTC. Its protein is CASRLVNEQFF.

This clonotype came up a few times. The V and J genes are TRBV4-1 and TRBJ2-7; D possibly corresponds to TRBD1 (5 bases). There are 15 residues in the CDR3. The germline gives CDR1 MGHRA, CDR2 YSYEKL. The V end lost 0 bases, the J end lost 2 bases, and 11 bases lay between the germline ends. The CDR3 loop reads CASSQDGAFTYEQYF. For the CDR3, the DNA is TGCGCCAGCAGCCAAGATGGGGCATTCACCTACGAGCAGTACTTC.

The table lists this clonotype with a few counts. The CDR3 sequence: CASSYGGGEQYF. The CDR3 DNA reads TGTGCCAGCAGCTATGGGGGGGGGGAGCAGTACTTC. This rearrangement joins TRBV27 to TRBJ2-1, with 7 nucleotides matching TRBD2. The DNA end lines up better with TRBJ2-7; the J call may be wrong. Per the germline V gene, CDR1 is MNHEY and CDR2 is SMNVEV (reference sequence). CDR3 length: 12 amino acids.